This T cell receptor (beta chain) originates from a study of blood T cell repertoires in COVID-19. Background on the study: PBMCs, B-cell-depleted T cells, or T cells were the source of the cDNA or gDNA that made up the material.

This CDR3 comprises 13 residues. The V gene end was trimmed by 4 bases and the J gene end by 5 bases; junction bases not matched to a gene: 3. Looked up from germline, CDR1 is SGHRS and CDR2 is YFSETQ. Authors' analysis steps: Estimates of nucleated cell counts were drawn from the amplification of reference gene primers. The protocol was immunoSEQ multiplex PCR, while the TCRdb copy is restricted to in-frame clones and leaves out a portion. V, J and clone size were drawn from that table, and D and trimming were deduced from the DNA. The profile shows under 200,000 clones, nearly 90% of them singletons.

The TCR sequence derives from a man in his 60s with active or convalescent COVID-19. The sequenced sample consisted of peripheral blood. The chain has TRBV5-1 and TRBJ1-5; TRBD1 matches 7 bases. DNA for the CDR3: TGCGCCAGCAGCCAAGGGACAGATCAGCCCCAGCATTTT. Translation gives CASSQGTDQPQHF. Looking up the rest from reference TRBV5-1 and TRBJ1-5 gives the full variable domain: KAGVTQTPRYLIKTRGQQVTLSCSPISGHRSVSWYQQTPGQGLQFLFEYFSETQRNKGNFPGRFSGRQFSNSRSEMNVSTLELGDSALYLCASSQGTDQPQHFGDGTRLSIL.